The 22 T cell receptor beta chains listed next were all sequenced from one sample in a study of blood T cell repertoires in COVID-19. The table came from immunoSEQ multiplex PCR; TCRdb's copy has only in-frame clones and leaves some out. This table has 350,000 or so clones, 80% to 90% appearing once. Sequences were obtained from PBMCs or T cells enriched from blood (not recorded which). The receptors come from a woman aged 40 to 55 with acute COVID-19.

This chain uses TRBV7-2 with TRBJ2-3, with 7 nucleotides matching TRBD2. The CDR3 extends over 15 amino acids. Germline trimming cut 5 bases from V and 0 bases from J; bases unmatched to any gene: 5. The germline V gene encodes CDR1 SGHTA and CDR2 FQGNSA. CDR3 DNA: TGTGCCAGCAGCCCTGGGGACTATAGCACAGATACGCAGTATTTT. Encoded protein: CASSPGDYSTDTQYF.

The chain has TRBV28 and TRBJ1-2; no clear D. CDR3 length equals 12 residues. The V end was cut by 2 bases, the J end by 8 bases, with 9 bases between. Germline-derived CDR1 and CDR2 are MDHEN and SYDVKM. The CDR3 bases are TGTGCCAGCAGTTTAACTAGCAGGGGCTACACCTTC. Residues: CASSLTSRGYTF.

The V gene is TRBV4-1, the J gene TRBJ1-2, with TRBD1 as a possible D gene (6 bases). In germline, CDR1 is MGHRA, CDR2 YSYEKL. The CDR3 consists of 15 residues. V lost 7 bases and J 0 bases, leaving 15 bases between the germline ends. CDR3 amino acids: CASKTQGTSNYGYTF. The CDR3, as DNA: TGCGCCAGCAAAACCCAGGGGACGTCTAACTATGGCTACACCTTC.

The chain uses TRBV3-1 (or the pseudogene TRBV3-2) and TRBJ2-7, with 8 bases that match TRBD2. The CDR3 consists of 17 residues. Trimming cost V 0 bases and J 7 bases; bases outside gene matches: 14. The germline V gene has CDR1 LGHDT and CDR2 YNNKEL (reference sequence). CDR3 bases: TGTGCCAGCAGCCAAGAGGCAATAGCGGGGATGATGGGGGAGCAGTACTTC. Its protein product is CASSQEAIAGMMGEQYF.

J is TRBJ1-1 and V is TRBV2, with 9 positions matching TRBD1. In germline, CDR1 is SNHLY, CDR2 FYNNEI. The CDR3 sequence is 13 residues long. The V and J ends lost 6 bases and 10 bases, in that order; junction bases with no gene match: 9. The CDR3 here is CASRGTGSLGAFF. Written as DNA, the CDR3 is TGTGCCAGCAGGGGGACAGGGAGTCTCGGAGCTTTCTTT.

The chain uses TRBV18 and TRBJ2-3; 7 positions agree with TRBD1. CDR1 and CDR2 from the germline V gene are KGHSH and LQKENI. J gave up 2 bases and V 3 bases, and 8 bases lay outside the gene matches. The CDR3 covers 16 residues. The CDR3 DNA is TGTGCCAGCTCACCGACCAGCGACAGGGCCACAGATACGCAGTATTTT. Amino acids: CASSPTSDRATDTQYF.

The CDR3 sequence is CASSLRTGESTEAFF. Written as DNA, the CDR3 is TGTGCCAGCAGCTTAAGGACAGGGGAAAGCACTGAAGCTTTCTTT. The gene calls are TRBV7-9 and TRBJ1-1; TRBD1 matches 9 bases. V was pared by 2 bases and J by 4 bases, with 5 bases of the junction left unmatched. The CDR3 totals 15 residues. Germline CDR1 and CDR2: SEHNR and FQNEAQ (reference sequence).

This CDR3 reads CASSSALTRGEDGYTF. The CDR3 DNA reads as TGTGCCAGCAGCTCAGCTCTTACCAGGGGTGAGGATGGCTACACCTTC. The rearrangement joins TRBV7-9 to TRBJ1-2; possibly TRBD1 for D (6 bases). Germline CDR1 and CDR2: SEHNR and FQNEAQ (reference sequence). The CDR3 is made up of 16 amino acids. V lost 4 bases, J lost 6 bases, and 21 bases lay in between.

The chain carries TRBV5-4 and TRBJ2-3, with 9 positions matching TRBD2. CDR1 and CDR2 (germline): SGHNT, YYREEE (reference sequence). The V and J ends lost 1 base and 0 bases, in that order; junction bases with no gene match: 6. This CDR3 comprises 17 residues. CDR3 amino acids: CASSLYIAGASTDTQYF. For the CDR3, the DNA is TGTGCCAGCAGCTTGTATATAGCGGGAGCTAGCACAGATACGCAGTATTTT.

This chain joins TRBV5-6 and TRBJ1-5; a weak D match, TRBD1 (6 bases). From germline, CDR1 is SGHDT and CDR2 YYEEEE. The CDR3 sequence is 15 residues long. V dropped 4 bases and J dropped 6 bases, with 17 bases sitting between them. CDR3 amino acids: CASSPDGQLAQPQHF. The CDR3 region has the DNA TGTGCCAGCAGCCCCGACGGACAGTTGGCTCAGCCCCAGCATTTT. Full variable domain (missing parts from reference TRBV5-6 and TRBJ1-5): DAGVTQSPTHLIKTRGQQVTLRCSPKSGHDTVSWYQQALGQGPQFIFQYYEEEERQRGNFPDRFSGHQFPNYSSELNVNALLLGDSALYLCASSPDGQLAQPQHFGDGTRLSIL.

The table lists this clone with a count of one. The chain recombines TRBV19 with TRBJ1-4; D is possibly TRBD1 (5 bases). From germline, CDR1 is LNHDA and CDR2 SQIVND (reference sequence). Trimming cost V 6 bases and J 2 bases, with 13 bases left between them. The CDR3 has 15 residues. CDR3 amino acids: CASRSTGLTNEKLFF. The CDR3 nucleotides are TGTGCCAGTAGGTCAACAGGCCTTACTAATGAAAAACTGTTTTTT.

The genes are TRBV9 and TRBJ1-1, with D uncertain. The CDR3 has 15 amino acids. Germline CDR1 and CDR2: SGDLS and YYNGEE. Trimming took off 0 bases at V and 0 bases at J, with 9 bases between the two ends. The CDR3: CASSVGAGLNTEAFF. The CDR3 region has the DNA TGTGCCAGCAGCGTAGGTGCAGGCCTGAACACTGAAGCTTTCTTT.

This rearrangement joins TRBV7-8 to TRBJ2-7; TRBD1 agrees at 7 bases. This CDR3 contains 11 residues. Trimming at V came to 4 bases and at J to 10 bases, leaving 4 bases not matched to a gene. Germline V gene sequence: CDR1 SGHVS, CDR2 FQNEAQ. Written as DNA, the CDR3 is TGTGCCAGCAGCTCTGACAGGGACCAGTACTTC. It specifies CASSSDRDQYF.

A single count supports this clone. The chain couples TRBV3-1 (or the pseudogene TRBV3-2) to TRBJ2-2, with D possibly matching TRBD1 (7 bases). CDR3 size: 21 residues. The V and J ends lost 5 bases and 1 base respectively, with 29 bases between them. The germline CDR1 and CDR2 sequences are LGHDT and YNNKEL (reference sequence). The CDR3 nucleotides read TGTGCCAGCAGCGACTATGGACAGGAGGGTTCGGGCCCCAAGAACACCGGGGAGCTGTTTTTT. This codes for CASSDYGQEGSGPKNTGELFF.

The DNA for the CDR3 is TGTGCCAGTAACTTTGGCGGCGGCACTGAAGCTTTCTTT. Its translation is CASNFGGGTEAFF. The chain employs TRBV19 and TRBJ1-1; no reliable D call. This CDR3 region has 13 residues. Between the trimmed V and J ends, which lost 7 bases and 4 bases, there was a span of 13 bases. Per germline, CDR1 LNHDA and CDR2 SQIVND (reference sequence). Filled out from reference TRBV19 and TRBJ1-1, the complete variable domain reads DGGITQSPKYLFRKEGQNVTLSCEQNLNHDAMYWYRQDPGQGLRLIYYSQIVNDFQKGDIAEGYSVSREKKESFPLTVTSAQKNPTAFYLCASNFGGGTEAFFGQGTRLTVV.

V usage is TRBV19 and J usage is TRBJ2-5, with 9 bases fitting TRBD1. The CDR3 has 14 residues. The V and J ends lost 4 bases and 5 bases, in that order; junction bases with no gene match: 5. Per germline, CDR1 LNHDA and CDR2 SQIVND (reference sequence). The CDR3 nucleotides read TGTGCCAGTAGTACACAGGGGGCGCTTGAGACCCAGTACTTC. It yields the protein CASSTQGALETQYF.

This clone was recorded only once. Other DNA sequences from this sample encode an identical CDR3 as well. This chain joins TRBV5-4 and TRBJ2-7, with a weak D call TRBD1 (5 bases). The CDR3 contains 13 residues. Germline CDR1 and CDR2: SGHNT and YYREEE (reference sequence). V was shortened by 1 base and J by 1 base, with 6 bases between the two germline ends. The CDR3 nucleotides read TGTGCCAGCAGCTTGCAGGGATCCTACGAGCAGTACTTC. Amino acids: CASSLQGSYEQYF.

The J gene is TRBJ1-6, the V gene TRBV6-5; 12 bases match TRBD1. The V segment lost 6 bases and the J segment 7 bases; nucleotides outside the gene matches: 4. This CDR3 has 15 amino acids. CDR1 and CDR2 from the germline V gene are MNHEY and SVGAGI. The CDR3 DNA sequence: TGTGCCAGCAGGGGACAGGGGGCGAGAAATTCACCCCTCCACTTT. It specifies CASRGQGARNSPLHF.

The chain joins TRBV14 to TRBJ1-1; D is possibly TRBD1 (5 bases). The CDR3 is 14 residues long. V gave up 2 bases and J gave up 10 bases, with 17 bases separating them. The V gene's germline CDR1 is SGHDN and CDR2 FVKESK. The CDR3 coding sequence is TGTGCCAGCAGCCAAATCCCATCGGGACTGGGAGCTTTCTTT. Translating it yields CASSQIPSGLGAFF.

The chain combines TRBV5-1 with TRBJ1-5; 7 bases align to TRBD1. CDR1 and CDR2 from the germline V gene are SGHRS and YFSETQ. V trimming: 2 bases; J trimming: 3 bases; junction bases outside the gene matches: 2. The CDR3 covers 14 residues. The CDR3 loop is CASSLGGNNQPQHF. The CDR3 DNA is TGCGCCAGCAGCTTAGGGGGCAACAATCAGCCCCAGCATTTT.

The J gene is TRBJ1-1, the V gene TRBV19; 8 bases map to TRBD1. This CDR3 comprises 16 residues. Germline lookup yields CDR1 LNHDA and CDR2 SQIVND (reference sequence). Trimming removed 5 bases from V and 1 base from J; junction bases left unmatched: 9. The CDR3 DNA is TGTGCCAGTAGTGTAACCAGGGGGCGCGGGAACACTGAAGCTTTCTTT. This codes for CASSVTRGRGNTEAFF. Looking up the rest from reference TRBV19 and TRBJ1-1 gives the full variable domain: DGGITQSPKYLFRKEGQNVTLSCEQNLNHDAMYWYRQDPGQGLRLIYYSQIVNDFQKGDIAEGYSVSREKKESFPLTVTSAQKNPTAFYLCASSVTRGRGNTEAFFGQGTRLTVV.

This clone was counted a few times. J is TRBJ1-4 and V is TRBV7-2; D is unresolved. Germline loops: CDR1 SGHTA, CDR2 FQGNSA. Trimming pared 4 bases from V and 0 bases from J, leaving 6 bases between. This CDR3 region has 14 residues. The CDR3 nucleotides read TGTGCCAGCAGCTCAGAAGCAACTAATGAAAAACTGTTTTTT. It is translated as CASSSEATNEKLFF.